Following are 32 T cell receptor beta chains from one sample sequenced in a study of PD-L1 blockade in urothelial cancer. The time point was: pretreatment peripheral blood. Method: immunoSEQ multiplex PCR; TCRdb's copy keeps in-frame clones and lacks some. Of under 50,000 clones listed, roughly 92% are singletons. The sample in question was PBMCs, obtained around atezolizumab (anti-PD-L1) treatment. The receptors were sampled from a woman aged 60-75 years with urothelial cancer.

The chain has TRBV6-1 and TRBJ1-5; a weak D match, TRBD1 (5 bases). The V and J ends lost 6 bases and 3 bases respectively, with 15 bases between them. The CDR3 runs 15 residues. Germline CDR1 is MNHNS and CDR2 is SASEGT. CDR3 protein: CASSLTDSYNQPQHF. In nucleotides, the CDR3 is TGTGCCAGCAGCCTCACTGACAGCTACAATCAGCCCCAGCATTTT.

In nucleotides, the CDR3 is TGTGCCAGTAGTGGGGGACAGGGGTTTAATGAGCAGTTCTTC. This sequence encodes CASSGGQGFNEQFF. J is TRBJ2-1 and V is TRBV19; 10 bases fit TRBD1. The CDR3 has 14 residues. From germline, CDR1 is LNHDA and CDR2 SQIVND (reference sequence). The V segment lost 5 bases and the J segment 7 bases; nucleotides outside the gene matches: 5.

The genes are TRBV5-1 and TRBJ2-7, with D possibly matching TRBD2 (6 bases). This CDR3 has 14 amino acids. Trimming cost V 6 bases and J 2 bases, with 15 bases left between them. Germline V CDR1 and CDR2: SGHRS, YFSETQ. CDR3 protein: CASTGGPGPYEQYF. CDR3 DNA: TGCGCCAGCACCGGGGGTCCAGGGCCCTACGAGCAGTACTTC.

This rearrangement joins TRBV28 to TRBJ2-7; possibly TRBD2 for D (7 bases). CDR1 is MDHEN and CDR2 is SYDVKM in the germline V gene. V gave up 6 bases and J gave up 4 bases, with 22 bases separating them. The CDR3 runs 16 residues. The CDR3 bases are TGTGCCAGCAGGGGGGGGGCGGGAGCCTTGACTTACGAGCAGTACTTC. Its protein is CASRGGAGALTYEQYF.

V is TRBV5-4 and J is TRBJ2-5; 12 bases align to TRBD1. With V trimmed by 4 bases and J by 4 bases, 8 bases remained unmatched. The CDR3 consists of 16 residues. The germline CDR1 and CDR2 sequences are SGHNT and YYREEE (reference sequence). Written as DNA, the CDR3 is TGTGCCAGCAGCGCCACCGGGACAGGGGGCAGAGAGACCCAGTACTTC. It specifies CASSATGTGGRETQYF.

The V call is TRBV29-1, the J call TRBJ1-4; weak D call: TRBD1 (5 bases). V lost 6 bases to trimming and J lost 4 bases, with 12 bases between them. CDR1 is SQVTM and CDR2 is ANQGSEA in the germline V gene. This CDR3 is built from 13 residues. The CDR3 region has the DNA TGCAGCGTCCGACAGCTCTTTAATGAAAAACTGTTTTTT. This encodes CSVRQLFNEKLFF.

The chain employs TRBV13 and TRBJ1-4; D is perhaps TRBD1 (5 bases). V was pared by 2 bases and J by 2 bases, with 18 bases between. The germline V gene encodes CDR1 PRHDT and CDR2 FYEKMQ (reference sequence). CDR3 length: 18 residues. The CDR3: CASSLRIQGGFTNEKLFF. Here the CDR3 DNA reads TGTGCCAGCAGCTTAAGGATTCAGGGAGGGTTCACTAATGAAAAACTGTTTTTT.

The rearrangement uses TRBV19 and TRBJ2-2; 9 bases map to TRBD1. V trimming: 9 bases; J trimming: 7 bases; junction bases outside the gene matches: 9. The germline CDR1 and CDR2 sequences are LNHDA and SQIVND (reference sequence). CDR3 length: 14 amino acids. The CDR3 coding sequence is TGTGCCAGCCGGGACAGGGTTTCATACGGGGAGCTGTTTTTT. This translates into CASRDRVSYGELFF.

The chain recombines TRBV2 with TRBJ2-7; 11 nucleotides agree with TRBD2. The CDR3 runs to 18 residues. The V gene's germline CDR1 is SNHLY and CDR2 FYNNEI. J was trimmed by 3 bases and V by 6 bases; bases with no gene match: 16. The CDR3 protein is CASSGATGGLAGGYEQYF. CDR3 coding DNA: TGTGCCAGCAGCGGAGCTACAGGGGGGCTAGCGGGAGGCTACGAGCAGTACTTC.

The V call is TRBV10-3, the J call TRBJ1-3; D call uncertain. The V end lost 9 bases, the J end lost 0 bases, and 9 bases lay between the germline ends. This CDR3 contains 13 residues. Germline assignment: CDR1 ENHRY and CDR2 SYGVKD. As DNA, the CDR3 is TGTGCCATGGCCGACATCTCTGGAAACACCATATATTTT. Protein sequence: CAMADISGNTIYF.

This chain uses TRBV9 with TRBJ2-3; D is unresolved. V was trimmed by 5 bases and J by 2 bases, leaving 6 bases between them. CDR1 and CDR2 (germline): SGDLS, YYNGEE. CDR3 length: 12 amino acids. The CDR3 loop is CASSLNTDTQYF. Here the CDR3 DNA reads TGTGCCAGCAGTCTAAACACAGATACGCAGTATTTT.

The CDR3, as DNA: TGTGCCAGCTCATCCGACAGGGGGCTGATGTACAATGAGCAGTTCTTC. Residues: CASSSDRGLMYNEQFF. This chain links TRBV18 with TRBJ2-1; 10 nucleotides line up with TRBD1. Losses at the gene ends were 5 bases for V and 4 bases for J; bases not matched to a gene: 8. The germline V gene encodes CDR1 KGHSH and CDR2 LQKENI. This CDR3 has 16 amino acids.

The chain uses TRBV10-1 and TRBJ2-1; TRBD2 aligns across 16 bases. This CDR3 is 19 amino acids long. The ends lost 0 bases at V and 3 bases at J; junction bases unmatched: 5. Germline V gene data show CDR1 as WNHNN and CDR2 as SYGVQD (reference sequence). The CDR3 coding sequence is TGCGCCAGCAGTGAGTCCGGGACTAGCGGGAGGGCCGGCTACAATGAGCAGTTCTTC. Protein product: CASSESGTSGRAGYNEQFF.

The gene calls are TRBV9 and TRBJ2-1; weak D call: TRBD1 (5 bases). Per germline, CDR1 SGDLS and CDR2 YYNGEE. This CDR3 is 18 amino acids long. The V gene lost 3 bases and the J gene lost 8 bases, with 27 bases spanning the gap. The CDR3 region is CASSARERLTGPGDEQFF. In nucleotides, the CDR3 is TGTGCCAGCAGCGCCCGAGAACGACTCACAGGCCCGGGCGATGAGCAGTTCTTC.

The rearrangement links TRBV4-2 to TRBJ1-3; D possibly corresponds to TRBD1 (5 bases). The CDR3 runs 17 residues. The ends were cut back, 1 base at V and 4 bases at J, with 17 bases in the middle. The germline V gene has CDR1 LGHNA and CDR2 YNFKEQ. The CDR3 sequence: CASSQAAGLESGNTIYF. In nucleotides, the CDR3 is TGTGCCAGCAGCCAAGCGGCAGGGTTGGAATCCGGAAACACCATATATTTT.

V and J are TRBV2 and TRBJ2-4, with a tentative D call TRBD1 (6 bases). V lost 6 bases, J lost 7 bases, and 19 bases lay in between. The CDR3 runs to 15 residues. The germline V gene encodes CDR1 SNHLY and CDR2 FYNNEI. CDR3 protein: CASRDIQGKTNIQYF. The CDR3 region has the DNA TGTGCCAGCAGGGATATACAGGGCAAGACCAACATTCAGTACTTC.

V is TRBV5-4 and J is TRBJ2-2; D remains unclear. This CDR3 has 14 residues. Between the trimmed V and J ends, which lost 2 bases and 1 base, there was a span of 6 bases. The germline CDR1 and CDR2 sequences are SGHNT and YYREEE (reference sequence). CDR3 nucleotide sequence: TGTGCCAGCAGCTTTTTCGTGAACACCGGGGAGCTGTTTTTT. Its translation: CASSFFVNTGELFF.

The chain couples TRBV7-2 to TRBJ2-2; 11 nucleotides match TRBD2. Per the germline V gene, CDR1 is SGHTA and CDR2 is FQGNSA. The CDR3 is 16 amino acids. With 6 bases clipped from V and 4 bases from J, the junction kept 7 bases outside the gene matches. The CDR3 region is CASRIGTSGFTGELFF. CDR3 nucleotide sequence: TGTGCCAGCAGAATAGGGACTAGCGGATTCACCGGGGAGCTGTTTTTT.

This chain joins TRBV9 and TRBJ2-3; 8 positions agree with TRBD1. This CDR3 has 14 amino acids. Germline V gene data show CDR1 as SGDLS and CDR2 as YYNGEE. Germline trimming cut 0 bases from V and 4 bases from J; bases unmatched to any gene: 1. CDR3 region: CASSVEQGADTQYF. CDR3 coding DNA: TGTGCCAGCAGCGTAGAACAGGGGGCAGATACGCAGTATTTT.

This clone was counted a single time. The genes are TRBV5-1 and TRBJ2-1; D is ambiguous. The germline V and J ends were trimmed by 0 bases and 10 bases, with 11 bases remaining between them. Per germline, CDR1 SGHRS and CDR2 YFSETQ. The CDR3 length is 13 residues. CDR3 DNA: TGCGCCAGCAGCTTGGCCGGAGACCCAGAGCAGTTCTTC. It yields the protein CASSLAGDPEQFF.

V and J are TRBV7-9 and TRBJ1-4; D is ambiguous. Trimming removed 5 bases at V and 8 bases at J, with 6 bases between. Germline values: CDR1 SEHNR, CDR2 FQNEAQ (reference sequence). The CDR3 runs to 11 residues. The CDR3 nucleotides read TGTGCCAGCAGCCTACAGGAAAAACTGTTTTTT. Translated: CASSLQEKLFF.

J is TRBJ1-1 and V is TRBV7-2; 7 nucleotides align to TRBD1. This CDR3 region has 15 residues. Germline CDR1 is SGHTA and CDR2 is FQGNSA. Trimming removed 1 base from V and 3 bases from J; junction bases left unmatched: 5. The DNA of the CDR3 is TGTGCCAGCAGCTTAGAGTCTAGGGGGCACACTGAAGCTTTCTTT. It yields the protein CASSLESRGHTEAFF.

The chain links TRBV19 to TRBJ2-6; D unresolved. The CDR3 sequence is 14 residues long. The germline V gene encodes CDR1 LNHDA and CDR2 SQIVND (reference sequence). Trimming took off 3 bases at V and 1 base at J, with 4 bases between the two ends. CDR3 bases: TGTGCCAGTAGTATCCAGTCTGGGGCCAACGTCCTGACTTTC. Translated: CASSIQSGANVLTF. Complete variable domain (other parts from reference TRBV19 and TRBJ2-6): DGGITQSPKYLFRKEGQNVTLSCEQNLNHDAMYWYRQDPGQGLRLIYYSQIVNDFQKGDIAEGYSVSREKKESFPLTVTSAQKNPTAFYLCASSIQSGANVLTFGAGSRLTVL.

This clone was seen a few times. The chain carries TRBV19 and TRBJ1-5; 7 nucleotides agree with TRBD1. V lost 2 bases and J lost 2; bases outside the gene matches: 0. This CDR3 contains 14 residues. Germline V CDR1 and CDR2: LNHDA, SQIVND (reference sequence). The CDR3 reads CASSITGGNQPQHF. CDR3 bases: TGTGCCAGTAGTATAACAGGGGGCAATCAGCCCCAGCATTTT. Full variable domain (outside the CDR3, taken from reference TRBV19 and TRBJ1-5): DGGITQSPKYLFRKEGQNVTLSCEQNLNHDAMYWYRQDPGQGLRLIYYSQIVNDFQKGDIAEGYSVSREKKESFPLTVTSAQKNPTAFYLCASSITGGNQPQHFGDGTRLSIL.

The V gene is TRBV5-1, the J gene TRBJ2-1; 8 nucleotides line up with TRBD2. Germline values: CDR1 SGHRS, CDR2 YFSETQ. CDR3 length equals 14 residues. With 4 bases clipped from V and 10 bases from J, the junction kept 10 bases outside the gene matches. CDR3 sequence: CASSTGTRTWEQFF. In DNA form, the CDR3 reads TGCGCCAGCAGCACTGGGACTAGGACCTGGGAGCAGTTCTTC.

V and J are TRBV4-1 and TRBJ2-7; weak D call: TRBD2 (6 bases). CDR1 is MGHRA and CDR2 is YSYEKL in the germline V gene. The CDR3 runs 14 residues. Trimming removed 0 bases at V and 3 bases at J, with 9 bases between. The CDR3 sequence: CASSQEWRGYEQYF. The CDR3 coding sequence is TGCGCCAGCAGCCAAGAGTGGCGGGGCTACGAGCAGTACTTC.

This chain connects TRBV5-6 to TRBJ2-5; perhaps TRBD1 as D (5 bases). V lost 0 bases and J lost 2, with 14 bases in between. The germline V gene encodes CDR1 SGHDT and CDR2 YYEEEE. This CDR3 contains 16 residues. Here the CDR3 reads CASSLVSGAGQETQYF. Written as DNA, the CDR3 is TGTGCCAGCAGCTTGGTATCTGGGGCCGGACAAGAGACCCAGTACTTC. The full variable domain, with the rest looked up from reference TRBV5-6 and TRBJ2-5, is DAGVTQSPTHLIKTRGQQVTLRCSPKSGHDTVSWYQQALGQGPQFIFQYYEEEERQRGNFPDRFSGHQFPNYSSELNVNALLLGDSALYLCASSLVSGAGQETQYFGPGTRLLVL.

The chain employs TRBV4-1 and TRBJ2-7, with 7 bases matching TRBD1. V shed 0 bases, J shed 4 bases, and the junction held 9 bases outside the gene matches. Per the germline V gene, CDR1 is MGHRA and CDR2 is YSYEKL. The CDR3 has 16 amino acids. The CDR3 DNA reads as TGCGCCAGCAGCCAAGAAGAGGGGGCTATAACATACGAGCAGTACTTC. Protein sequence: CASSQEEGAITYEQYF.

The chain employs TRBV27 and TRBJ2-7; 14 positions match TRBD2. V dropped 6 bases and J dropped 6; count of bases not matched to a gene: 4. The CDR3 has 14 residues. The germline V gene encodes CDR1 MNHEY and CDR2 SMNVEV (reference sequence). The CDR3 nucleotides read TGTGCCAGCAGAGGGACTAGCGGGAGTCGCGAGCAGTACTTC. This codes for CASRGTSGSREQYF.

The DNA of the CDR3 is TGTGCCAGCAGCCCCCGACAGGGGGACACAGATACGCAGTATTTT. The encoded protein is CASSPRQGDTDTQYF. The V gene is TRBV7-3, the J gene TRBJ2-3, with 9 bases matching TRBD1. The germline CDR1 and CDR2 sequences are SGHTA and FQGTGA. This CDR3 comprises 15 residues. V dropped 5 bases and J dropped 2; count of bases not matched to a gene: 5.

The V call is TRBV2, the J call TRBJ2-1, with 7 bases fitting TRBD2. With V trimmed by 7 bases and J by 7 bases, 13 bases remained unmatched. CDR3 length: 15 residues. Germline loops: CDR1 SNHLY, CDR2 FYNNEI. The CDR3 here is CASKFRAGVMNEQFF. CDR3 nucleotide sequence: TGTGCCAGCAAGTTTCGGGCGGGAGTGATGAATGAGCAGTTCTTC.

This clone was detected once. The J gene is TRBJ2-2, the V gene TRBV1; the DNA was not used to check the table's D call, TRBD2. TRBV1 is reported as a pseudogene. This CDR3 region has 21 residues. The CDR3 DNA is TGCACCAGCAGGACCGATTCGGGACTAGCGGGAATTGGGATTAACACCGGGGAGCTGTTTTTT. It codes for CTSRTDSGLAGIGINTGELFF.